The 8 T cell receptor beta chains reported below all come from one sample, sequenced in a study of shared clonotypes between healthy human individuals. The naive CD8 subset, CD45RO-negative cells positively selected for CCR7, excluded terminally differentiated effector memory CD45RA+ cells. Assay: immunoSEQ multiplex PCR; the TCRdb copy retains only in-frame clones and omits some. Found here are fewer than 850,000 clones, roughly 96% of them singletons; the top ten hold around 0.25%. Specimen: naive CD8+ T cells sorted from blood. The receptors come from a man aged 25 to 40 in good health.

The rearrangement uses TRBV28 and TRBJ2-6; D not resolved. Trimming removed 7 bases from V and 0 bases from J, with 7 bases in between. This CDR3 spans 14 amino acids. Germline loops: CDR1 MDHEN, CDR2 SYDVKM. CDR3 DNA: TGTGCCAGCACTGACTTCTCTGGGGCCAACGTCCTGACTTTC. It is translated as CASTDFSGANVLTF.

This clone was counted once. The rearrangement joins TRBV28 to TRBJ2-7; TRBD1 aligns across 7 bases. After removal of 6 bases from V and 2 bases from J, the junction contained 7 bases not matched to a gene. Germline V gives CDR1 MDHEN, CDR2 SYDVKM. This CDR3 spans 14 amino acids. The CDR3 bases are TGTGCCAGCAGACCGGGACAGCTGACCTACGAGCAGTACTTC. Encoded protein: CASRPGQLTYEQYF.

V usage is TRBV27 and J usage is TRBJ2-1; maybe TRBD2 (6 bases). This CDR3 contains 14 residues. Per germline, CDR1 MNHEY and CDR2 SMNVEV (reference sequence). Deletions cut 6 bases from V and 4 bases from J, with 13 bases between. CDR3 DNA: TGTGCCAGCAGCGGTAGTAGCGGTTACAATGAGCAGTTCTTC. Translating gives CASSGSSGYNEQFF.

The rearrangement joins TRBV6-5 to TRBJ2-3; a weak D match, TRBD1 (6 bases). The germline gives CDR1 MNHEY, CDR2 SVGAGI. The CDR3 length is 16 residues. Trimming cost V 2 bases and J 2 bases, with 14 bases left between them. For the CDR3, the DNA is TGTGCCAGCAGTTACAACCGGGACATCAACACAGATACGCAGTATTTT. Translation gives CASSYNRDINTDTQYF.

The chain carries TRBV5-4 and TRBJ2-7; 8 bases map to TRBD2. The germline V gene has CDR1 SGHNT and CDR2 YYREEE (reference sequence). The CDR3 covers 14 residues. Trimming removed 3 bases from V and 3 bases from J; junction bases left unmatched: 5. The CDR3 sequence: CASSSSGSLYEQYF. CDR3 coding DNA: TGTGCCAGCAGCTCCAGCGGGAGTCTCTACGAGCAGTACTTC.

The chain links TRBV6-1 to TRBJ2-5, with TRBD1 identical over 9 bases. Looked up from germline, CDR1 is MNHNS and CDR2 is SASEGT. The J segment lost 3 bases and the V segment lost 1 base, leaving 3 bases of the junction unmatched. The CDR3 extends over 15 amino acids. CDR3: CASSEVGQGEETQYF. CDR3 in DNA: TGTGCCAGCAGTGAAGTGGGACAGGGCGAAGAGACCCAGTACTTC.

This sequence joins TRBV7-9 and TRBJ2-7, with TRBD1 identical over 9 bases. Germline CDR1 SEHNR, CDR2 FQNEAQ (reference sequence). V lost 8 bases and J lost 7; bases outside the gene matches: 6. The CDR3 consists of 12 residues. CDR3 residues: CASGQGSEEQYF. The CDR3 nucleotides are TGTGCCAGCGGACAGGGGAGTGAGGAGCAGTACTTC.

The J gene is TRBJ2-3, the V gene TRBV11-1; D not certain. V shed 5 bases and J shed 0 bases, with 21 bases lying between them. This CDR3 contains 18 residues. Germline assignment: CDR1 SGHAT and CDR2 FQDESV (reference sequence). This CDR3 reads CASSNFNRALSSTDTQYF. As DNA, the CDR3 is TGTGCCAGCAGCAACTTTAATCGGGCCCTATCTAGCACAGATACGCAGTATTTT.